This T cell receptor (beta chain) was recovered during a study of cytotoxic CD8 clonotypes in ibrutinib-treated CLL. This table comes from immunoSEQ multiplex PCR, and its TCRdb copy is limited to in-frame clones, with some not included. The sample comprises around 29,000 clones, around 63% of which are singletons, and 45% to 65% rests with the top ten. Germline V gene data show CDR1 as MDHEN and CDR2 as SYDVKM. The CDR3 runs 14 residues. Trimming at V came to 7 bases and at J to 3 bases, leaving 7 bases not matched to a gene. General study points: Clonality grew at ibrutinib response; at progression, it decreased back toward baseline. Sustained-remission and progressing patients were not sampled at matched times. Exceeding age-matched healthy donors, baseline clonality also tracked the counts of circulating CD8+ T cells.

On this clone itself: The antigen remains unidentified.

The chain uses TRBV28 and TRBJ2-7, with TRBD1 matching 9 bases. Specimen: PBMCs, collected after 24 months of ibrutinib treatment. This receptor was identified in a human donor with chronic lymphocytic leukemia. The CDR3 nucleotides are TGTGCCAGCATTCGGGACAGGGTACGCTACGAGCAGTACTTC. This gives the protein CASIRDRVRYEQYF.